The TCR beta chain described here comes from a study of blood T cells in healthy people across ages. Study-wide findings and caveats: It was held that the diversity estimates obtained from one million T cells were underestimates. Measured against age, TCR beta diversity per million T cells decreased in a roughly linear manner.

Isolation yielded PBMCs, at least 7 million per sample, in every case. In this sample, this clonotype turned up many times. The antigen is undetermined. Primers used in a second PCR of roughly 7 to 12 cycles were a sample-barcoded 5' primer and a J-beta primer mix. TCRdb reprocessed the 5' RACE reads with MiXCR, giving one entry per CDR3 protein. This table holds 800,000 to 1,000,000 distinct CDR3 sequences, 45% to 50% found once. Unmatched junction bases numbered 7, after V lost 4 bases and J lost 5 bases. The CDR3 sequence is 14 residues long. The V gene's germline CDR1 is SQVTM and CDR2 ANQGSEA. The source of this sequence is a man aged 25-45 years in good health. V is TRBV29-1 and J is TRBJ2-3; TRBD2 aligns across 9 bases. Sequencing input: blood. DNA for the CDR3: TGCAGCGTTGCCGGCGGGGGGGCAATAGATACGCAGTATTTT. The encoded protein is CSVAGGGAIDTQYF.